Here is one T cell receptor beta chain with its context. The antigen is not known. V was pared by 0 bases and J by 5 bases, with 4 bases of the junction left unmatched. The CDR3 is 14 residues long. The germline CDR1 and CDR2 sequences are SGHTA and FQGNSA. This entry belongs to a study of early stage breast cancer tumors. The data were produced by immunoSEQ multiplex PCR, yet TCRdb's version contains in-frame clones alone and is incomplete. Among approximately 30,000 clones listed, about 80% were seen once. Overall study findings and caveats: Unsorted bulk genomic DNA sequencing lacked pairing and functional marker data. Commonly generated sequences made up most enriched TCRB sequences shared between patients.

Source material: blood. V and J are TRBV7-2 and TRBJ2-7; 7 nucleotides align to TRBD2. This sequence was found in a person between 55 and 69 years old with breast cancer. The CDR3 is CASSLAGGSDEQYF. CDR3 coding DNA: TGTGCCAGCAGCTTAGCGGGAGGGAGCGACGAGCAGTACTTC.